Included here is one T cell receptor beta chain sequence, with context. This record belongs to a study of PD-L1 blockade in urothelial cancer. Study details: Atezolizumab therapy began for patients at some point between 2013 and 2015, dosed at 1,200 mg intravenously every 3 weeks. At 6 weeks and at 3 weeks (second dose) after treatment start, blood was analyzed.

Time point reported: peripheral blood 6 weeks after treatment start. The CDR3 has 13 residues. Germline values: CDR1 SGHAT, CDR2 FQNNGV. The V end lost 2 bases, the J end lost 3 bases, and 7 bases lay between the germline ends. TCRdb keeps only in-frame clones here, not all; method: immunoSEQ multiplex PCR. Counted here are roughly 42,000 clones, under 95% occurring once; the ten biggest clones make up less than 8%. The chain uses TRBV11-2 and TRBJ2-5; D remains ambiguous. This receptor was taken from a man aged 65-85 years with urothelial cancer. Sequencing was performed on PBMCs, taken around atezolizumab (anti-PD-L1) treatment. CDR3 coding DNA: TGTGCCAGCAGCTTAAGCACGGAAGAGACCCAGTACTTC. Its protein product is CASSLSTEETQYF.